One and the same sample provided the 31 T cell receptor beta chains below, sequenced in a study of blood T cell repertoires in COVID-19. Some clones are missing from TCRdb's copy, which holds only in-frame ones; the method was immunoSEQ multiplex PCR. The table has about 220,000 clones, just under 85% seen once. Sample: PBMCs or T cells enriched from blood (not recorded which). The receptors stem from a woman aged 40 to 49 with acute COVID-19.

J is TRBJ2-3 and V is TRBV6-2 or TRBV6-3; 8 bases are a match to TRBD2. V was clipped by 4 bases and J by 0 bases; unmatched bases: 6. CDR1 and CDR2 from the germline V gene are MNHEY and SVGEGT. The CDR3 has 16 residues. The CDR3 coding sequence is TGTGCCAGCAGTTTTTTACGGGAGGGTAGCACAGATACGCAGTATTTT. Protein product: CASSFLREGSTDTQYF.

This chain links TRBV13 with TRBJ2-4; 9 bases align to TRBD1. Germline CDR1 is PRHDT and CDR2 is FYEKMQ (reference sequence). The junction had 2 bases not matched to a gene; V was cut back by 1 base and J by 1 base. CDR3 length: 16 amino acids. The CDR3 region has the DNA TGTGCCAGCAGCTTAGACAGGGGGCCGGCCAAAAACATTCAGTACTTC. Protein: CASSLDRGPAKNIQYF.

This clone was detected a few times. This chain uses TRBV28 with TRBJ2-1, with D maybe TRBD2 (5 bases). Trimming removed 6 bases at V and 9 bases at J, with 15 bases between. CDR3 length: 13 amino acids. From germline, CDR1 is MDHEN and CDR2 SYDVKM. The chain's CDR3 is CASSLTERIEQFF. For the CDR3, the DNA is TGTGCCAGCAGCTTGACGGAGCGGATTGAGCAGTTCTTC.

A note on this clone: One end of the junction does not line up with germline, which may come from a read error. The genes are TRBV5-1 and TRBJ2-4, with 7 positions matching TRBD1. The germline V gene encodes CDR1 SGHRS and CDR2 YFSETQ. The CDR3 loop spans 14 amino acids. The CDR3, as DNA: TGCGCCAGCAGCTTGGAACAGGGGAAGAATTCGTTATTCTTC. As protein: CASSLEQGKNSLFF.

V and J are TRBV6-5 and TRBJ2-1; 8 bases line up with TRBD2. Unmatched junction bases numbered 5, after V lost 6 bases and J lost 1 base. The CDR3 covers 15 residues. Germline CDR1 is MNHEY and CDR2 is SVGAGI. CDR3 bases: TGTGCCAGCAGACCTTTAGCGGGGTCCTACAATGAGCAGTTCTTC. Translation gives CASRPLAGSYNEQFF.

The J gene is TRBJ1-6, the V gene TRBV28, with D hard to call. The ends were cut back, 2 bases at V and 4 bases at J, with 9 bases in the middle. CDR1 is MDHEN, CDR2 SYDVKM, per germline. This CDR3 has 15 residues. The CDR3 reads CASSLHSGYNSPLHF. As DNA, the CDR3 is TGTGCCAGCAGTTTACACAGCGGATATAATTCACCCCTCCACTTT.

The rearrangement uses TRBV19 and TRBJ2-2; 11 bases line up with TRBD2. CDR3 length: 18 residues. With V trimmed by 5 bases and J by 1 base, 9 bases remained unmatched. Germline V gene sequence: CDR1 LNHDA, CDR2 SQIVND (reference sequence). CDR3 residues: CASSALGLAGLNTGELFF. The CDR3 DNA reads as TGTGCCAGTAGTGCCTTAGGACTAGCGGGCCTGAACACCGGGGAGCTGTTTTTT.

DNA for the CDR3: TGTGCCAGCAGTCGCGGACAAACCGGGGAGCTGTTTTTT. Amino acids: CASSRGQTGELFF. V and J are TRBV28 and TRBJ2-2, with TRBD1 as a possible D gene (5 bases). The V end lost 5 bases, the J end lost 5 bases, and 9 bases lay between the germline ends. Germline CDR1 and CDR2: MDHEN and SYDVKM. The CDR3 length is 13 residues.

The chain carries TRBV18 and TRBJ1-2; weak D call: TRBD1 (6 bases). CDR3 length equals 15 residues. Between the trimmed V and J ends, which lost 4 bases and 0 bases, there was a span of 12 bases. CDR1 KGHSH and CDR2 LQKENI come from the germline V gene. The CDR3 spells CASSRWDMPNYGYTF. CDR3 nucleotide sequence: TGTGCCAGCTCACGATGGGACATGCCTAACTATGGCTACACCTTC.

The chain carries TRBV19 and TRBJ1-5, with D possibly matching TRBD1 (5 bases). The germline V and J ends were trimmed by 7 bases and 2 bases, with 12 bases remaining between them. Germline CDR1 is LNHDA and CDR2 is SQIVND (reference sequence). The CDR3 covers 14 residues. This CDR3 is CASNEGHRNQPQHF. CDR3 nucleotides: TGTGCCAGTAATGAAGGACACCGCAATCAGCCCCAGCATTTT.

This chain uses TRBV6-1 with TRBJ1-4, with D maybe TRBD1 (6 bases). Between the trimmed V and J ends, which lost 1 base and 6 bases, there was a span of 12 bases. Germline V gene lookup returns CDR1 MNHNS and CDR2 SASEGT. The CDR3 has 15 amino acids. CDR3 residues: CASSEGPGDDEKLFF. CDR3 nucleotides: TGTGCCAGCAGTGAAGGGCCAGGGGACGATGAAAAACTGTTTTTT.

This sequence joins TRBV5-1 and TRBJ1-3, with D unclear. V lost 4 bases, J lost 4 bases, and 12 bases lay in between. The CDR3 has 14 amino acids. Germline V gene sequence: CDR1 SGHRS, CDR2 YFSETQ. The CDR3 reads CASSPGTSGNTIYF. The CDR3 DNA reads TGCGCCAGCAGCCCGGGAACAAGCGGAAACACCATATATTTT.

V and J are TRBV29-1 and TRBJ1-1; the D is unclear. V lost 6 bases and J 1 base, leaving 9 bases between the germline ends. Per the germline V gene, CDR1 is SQVTM and CDR2 is ANQGSEA. The CDR3 contains 12 residues. The DNA of the CDR3 is TGCAGCGTCCTACTTGGGAACACTGAAGCTTTCTTT. Translating it yields CSVLLGNTEAFF.

The gene calls are TRBV19 and TRBJ2-5; a weak D match, TRBD1 (5 bases). Trimming removed 4 bases at V and 5 bases at J, with 14 bases between. CDR3 length: 14 residues. The germline V gene has CDR1 LNHDA and CDR2 SQIVND (reference sequence). CDR3 DNA sequence: TGTGCCAGTAGTACCCAGGGCGTTGGGGAGACCCAGTACTTC. Translating gives CASSTQGVGETQYF.

This chain uses TRBV19 with TRBJ2-2; the D gene is possibly TRBD2 (5 bases). Trimming pared 5 bases from V and 2 bases from J, leaving 9 bases between. CDR3 size: 14 residues. CDR1 and CDR2 (germline): LNHDA, SQIVND (reference sequence). The CDR3 DNA reads TGTGCCAGTAGTTCGTGGACTAACACCGGGGAGCTGTTTTTT. Its translation: CASSSWTNTGELFF.

This chain joins TRBV24-1 and TRBJ2-7, with 9 bases identical to TRBD1. V lost 4 bases, J lost 4 bases, and 7 bases stayed unmatched. The CDR3 totals 15 residues. Germline V gives CDR1 KGHDR, CDR2 SFDVKD. Written as DNA, the CDR3 is TGTGCCACCAGTGACTCCGGGACAGGGAGGTACGAGCAGTACTTC. Its translation: CATSDSGTGRYEQYF.

This clone appeared a few times. J is TRBJ1-1 and V is TRBV7-8, with D maybe TRBD1 (6 bases). Trimming cost V 5 bases and J 2 bases, with 9 bases left between them. The length of the CDR3 is 13 residues. Germline V CDR1 and CDR2: SGHVS, FQNEAQ. The CDR3 DNA follows: TGTGCCAGCAGCAACAGGGTCAACACTGAAGCTTTCTTT. Translating gives CASSNRVNTEAFF.

V is TRBV3-1 (or the pseudogene TRBV3-2) and J is TRBJ2-3, with 10 bases aligning to TRBD1. CDR1 and CDR2 (germline): LGHDT, YNNKEL (reference sequence). The CDR3 runs 16 residues. The V and J ends lost 2 bases and 6 bases, in that order; junction bases with no gene match: 8. CDR3 DNA sequence: TGTGCCAGCAGCCAACCCTTGACAGGGGGCTCGGATACGCAGTATTTT. Translation gives CASSQPLTGGSDTQYF.

This clone showed up just once. V and J are TRBV19 and TRBJ1-6; D is possibly TRBD1 (6 bases). CDR1 LNHDA and CDR2 SQIVND come from the germline V gene (reference sequence). Trimming removed 3 bases from V and 7 bases from J, with 10 bases in between. The CDR3 consists of 14 residues. The CDR3 spells CASSIGQKNSPLHF. Here the CDR3 DNA reads TGTGCCAGTAGTATCGGACAGAAAAATTCACCCCTCCACTTT.

The chain recombines TRBV12-3 or TRBV12-4 with TRBJ1-5; D is undetermined. With 5 bases removed from V and 2 bases from J, the gap between germline ends came to 7 bases. The CDR3 totals 13 residues. The CDR3 DNA follows: TGTGCCAGCAGTACCTCGGGCAATCAGCCCCAGCATTTT. Amino acids: CASSTSGNQPQHF.

This clone was counted a few times. J is TRBJ2-5 and V is TRBV7-2, with D possibly being TRBD1 (5 bases). The CDR3 loop spans 14 amino acids. The V end was cut by 0 bases, the J end by 3 bases, with 8 bases between. Looked up from germline, CDR1 is SGHTA and CDR2 is FQGNSA. DNA for the CDR3: TGTGCCAGCAGCTTAGCAGGACACAAAGAGACCCAGTACTTC. Translating it yields CASSLAGHKETQYF.

The J gene is TRBJ1-1, the V gene TRBV7-9, with D tentatively TRBD1 (5 bases). Germline V gives CDR1 SEHNR, CDR2 FQNEAQ (reference sequence). The CDR3 runs to 14 residues. Trimming removed 3 bases from V and 10 bases from J, with 18 bases in between. The CDR3 sequence is CASSFAGDGNGAFF. The DNA for the CDR3 is TGTGCCAGCAGCTTTGCGGGGGACGGCAACGGAGCTTTCTTT.

The chain couples TRBV6-5 to TRBJ1-1; 10 nucleotides match TRBD1. The germline CDR1 and CDR2 sequences are MNHEY and SVGAGI. After removal of 4 bases from V and 11 bases from J, the junction contained 13 bases not matched to a gene. The CDR3 sequence is 15 residues long. As DNA, the CDR3 is TGTGCCAGCAGTTCTTCCGGGACAGGGGCCGCGGAGGCTTTCTTT. It encodes CASSSSGTGAAEAFF.

V gene TRBV5-5 combines with J gene TRBJ2-3, with TRBD2 identical over 10 bases. The CDR3 extends over 16 amino acids. Per the germline V gene, CDR1 is SGHKS and CDR2 is YYEKEE (reference sequence). Unmatched junction bases numbered 9, after V lost 0 bases and J lost 8 bases. The CDR3 DNA sequence: TGTGCCAGCAGCTTGGAAAGGACTAGCGGAGTCCTTACGCAGTATTTT. As protein: CASSLERTSGVLTQYF.

The chain combines TRBV28 with TRBJ1-2; the match to TRBD1 covers 9 bases. Germline loops: CDR1 MDHEN, CDR2 SYDVKM. The V gene end was trimmed by 6 bases and the J gene end by 4 bases; junction bases not matched to a gene: 9. This CDR3 contains 15 residues. Written as DNA, the CDR3 is TGTGCCAGCAGAACCCCCGGACAGGGGACCTATGGCTACACCTTC. Its protein is CASRTPGQGTYGYTF.

This clone was detected once. The V gene is TRBV7-8, the J gene TRBJ2-2; 8 nucleotides match TRBD1. V gave up 6 bases and J gave up 4 bases; unmatched junction bases: 4. The CDR3 runs to 14 residues. The germline V gene encodes CDR1 SGHVS and CDR2 FQNEAQ. CDR3 in amino acids: CASRQGVSTGELFF. In nucleotides, the CDR3 is TGTGCCAGCAGACAGGGGGTTTCCACCGGGGAGCTGTTTTTT.

The DNA for the CDR3 is TGTGCCAGCAGCCCTTCCCGGGGGACTGAAGCTTTCTTT. Translating it yields CASSPSRGTEAFF. The rearrangement uses TRBV7-9 and TRBJ1-1; a possible D gene is TRBD1 (5 bases). This CDR3 is 13 amino acids long. Trimming took 5 bases from V and 5 from J, leaving 12 bases between them. From germline, CDR1 is SEHNR and CDR2 FQNEAQ (reference sequence).

The chain combines TRBV5-1 with TRBJ1-1, with D possibly TRBD1 on 5 matching bases. CDR1 and CDR2 from the germline V gene are SGHRS and YFSETQ. The CDR3 runs to 15 residues. With 5 bases removed from V and 5 bases from J, the gap between germline ends came to 19 bases. The CDR3: CASRSGGGKWTEAFF. Here the CDR3 DNA reads TGCGCCAGCAGGTCGGGTGGGGGGAAATGGACTGAAGCTTTCTTT.

The chain has TRBV5-5 and TRBJ2-1; 10 nucleotides match TRBD2. The CDR3 is 18 amino acids. V gave up 0 bases and J gave up 2 bases; unmatched junction bases: 8. Germline lookup yields CDR1 SGHKS and CDR2 YYEKEE (reference sequence). The CDR3 nucleotides read TGTGCCAGCAGCTTGGCAGGGGGACTAGCGAAACCCTACAATGAGCAGTTCTTC. Translated, it gives CASSLAGGLAKPYNEQFF.

This chain joins TRBV14 and TRBJ1-1; maybe TRBD1 (5 bases). V was shortened by 0 bases and J by 6 bases, with 11 bases between the two germline ends. This CDR3 contains 14 residues. CDR1 SGHDN and CDR2 FVKESK come from the germline V gene. This CDR3 reads CASSQDRGVPEAFF. CDR3 bases: TGTGCCAGCAGCCAAGATCGGGGGGTCCCTGAAGCTTTCTTT.

V gene TRBV4-1 combines with J gene TRBJ2-4, with D maybe TRBD2 (5 bases). The CDR3 sequence is 16 residues long. V dropped 3 bases and J dropped 6 bases, with 18 bases sitting between them. Germline CDR1 is MGHRA and CDR2 is YSYEKL. For the CDR3, the DNA is TGCGCCAGCAGCCACTCTGGAGCAAGCGGAAGAAACATTCAGTACTTC. This gives the protein CASSHSGASGRNIQYF.